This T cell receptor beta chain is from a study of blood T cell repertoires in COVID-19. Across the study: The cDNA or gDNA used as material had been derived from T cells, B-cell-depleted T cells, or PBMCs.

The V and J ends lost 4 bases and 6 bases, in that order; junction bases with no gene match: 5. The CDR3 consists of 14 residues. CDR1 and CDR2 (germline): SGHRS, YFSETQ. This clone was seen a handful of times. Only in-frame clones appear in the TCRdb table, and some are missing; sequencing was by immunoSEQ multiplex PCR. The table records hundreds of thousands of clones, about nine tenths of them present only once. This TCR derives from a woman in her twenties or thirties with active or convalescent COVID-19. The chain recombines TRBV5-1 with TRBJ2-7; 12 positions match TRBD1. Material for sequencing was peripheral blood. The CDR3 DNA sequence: TGCGCCAGCAGCCTCGGGACAGGGGGCGTCGAGCAGTACTTC. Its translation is CASSLGTGGVEQYF.